This T cell receptor beta chain originates from a study of cytomegalovirus exposure and HLA in healthy donors. The PCR had 60 Vbeta and 13 Jbeta primers. Repertoires were generated with immunoSEQ multiplex PCR, while TCRdb's copy carries only in-frame clones and drops some. The table has 100,000 to 150,000 clones, around 81% seen once. CDR3 size: 15 residues. Germline CDR1 reads SGHKS; CDR2 reads YYEKEE (reference sequence). V was cut by 0 bases and J by 2 bases, with 9 bases left in between. The sequenced sample consisted of PBMCs. This sequence originates from a female donor in good health and CMV-seronegative. The rearrangement joins TRBV5-5 to TRBJ2-1; the D gene is possibly TRBD1 (5 bases). The CDR3 DNA follows: TGTGCCAGCAGCTTGGCCAGGGTCCCCTACAATGAGCAGTTCTTC. It specifies CASSLARVPYNEQFF.